Listed here are 18 T cell receptor beta chains from one sample, sequenced in a study of blood T cell repertoires in COVID-19 (dated by TCRdb to 2019 to 2021). Libraries were prepared through the immunoSEQ multiplex PCR assay. The immuneACCESS repertoire file appears here via TCRdb, limited to in-frame rearrangements. These files lack a portion of the clones; in checked studies, under half of the deficit traces to unresolved V genes, and the cause of the others is not known. In all, the sample holds 130,000 to 150,000 clones, and more than 80% of those were seen once. About 6.4% of the sample rests with the top ten. The sample consisted of peripheral blood. Receptors were obtained from a human donor in a cohort sampled during active COVID-19.

The genes are TRBV5-6 and TRBJ2-5; the D gene is possibly TRBD2 (5 bases). Per germline, CDR1 SGHDT and CDR2 YYEEEE. The CDR3 sequence is 14 residues long. V shed 4 bases and J shed 4 bases, with 14 bases lying between them. CDR3 in DNA: TGTGCCAGCAGCCCTCCTAGCTCCTTAGAGACCCAGTACTTC. Translation: CASSPPSSLETQYF.

The V call is TRBV6-1, the J call TRBJ1-5, with TRBD1 as a possible D gene (5 bases). V gave up 2 bases and J gave up 7 bases, with 21 bases separating them. The CDR3 covers 17 residues. CDR1 is MNHNS, CDR2 SASEGT, per germline. In nucleotides, the CDR3 is TGTGCCAGCAGTGAACGGGAGGTCAGTCAAAGGGGACAGCCCCAGCATTTT. Protein product: CASSEREVSQRGQPQHF.

The V call is TRBV7-2, the J call TRBJ2-3; no reliable D call. The V and J ends lost 2 bases and 0 bases respectively, with 6 bases between them. Germline values: CDR1 SGHTA, CDR2 FQGNSA. The CDR3 is made up of 14 amino acids. CDR3 in DNA: TGTGCCAGCAGCTTAATGCGTAGCACAGATACGCAGTATTTT. Translation gives CASSLMRSTDTQYF.

The chain combines TRBV4-2 with TRBJ1-6; 8 nucleotides line up with TRBD1. The CDR3 contains 17 residues. Germline V lookup: CDR1 LGHNA, CDR2 YNFKEQ. V lost 4 bases and J lost 2; bases outside the gene matches: 7. The chain's CDR3 is CASSLEDRGAYNSPLHF. The CDR3 bases are TGTGCCAGCAGCCTAGAAGACAGGGGAGCCTATAATTCACCCCTCCACTTT.

This clone was counted only a few times. V is TRBV2 and J is TRBJ2-2; D is undetermined. Trimming pared 4 bases from V and 8 bases from J, leaving 14 bases between. The CDR3 totals 14 residues. The germline CDR1 and CDR2 sequences are SNHLY and FYNNEI. The CDR3 is CASSAVPGRGELFF. Here the CDR3 DNA reads TGTGCCAGCAGTGCGGTTCCCGGTCGAGGGGAGCTGTTTTTT.

This chain connects TRBV19 to TRBJ1-1, with no clear D. The V end lost 5 bases, the J end lost 1 base, and 8 bases lay between the germline ends. This CDR3 is 13 amino acids long. Per germline, CDR1 LNHDA and CDR2 SQIVND (reference sequence). The CDR3 DNA reads as TGTGCCAGTAGTCACCAGAAGAACACTGAAGCTTTCTTT. Encoded protein: CASSHQKNTEAFF. Supplemented by reference TRBV19 and TRBJ1-1, the full variable domain reads DGGITQSPKYLFRKEGQNVTLSCEQNLNHDAMYWYRQDPGQGLRLIYYSQIVNDFQKGDIAEGYSVSREKKESFPLTVTSAQKNPTAFYLCASSHQKNTEAFFGQGTRLTVV.

The DNA of the CDR3 is TGTGCCAGCAGCCAAGAGGAAAACAGGATTTCTGGAAACACCATATATTTT. It yields the protein CASSQEENRISGNTIYF. The chain employs TRBV4-2 and TRBJ1-3; D may be TRBD1 (5 bases). CDR1 and CDR2 from the germline V gene are LGHNA and YNFKEQ. The V end was cut by 0 bases, the J end by 1 base, with 13 bases between. The CDR3 has 17 amino acids.

CDR3 coding DNA: TGTGCCAGCAGCTTTGGCGGGGGGGCCAGGGATGAGCAGTTCTTC. Its protein product is CASSFGGGARDEQFF. The chain carries TRBV11-2 and TRBJ2-1; 9 bases align to TRBD2. This CDR3 has 15 amino acids. CDR1 is SGHAT, CDR2 FQNNGV, per germline. The J segment lost 8 bases and the V segment lost 3 bases, leaving 8 bases of the junction unmatched.

V and J are TRBV9 and TRBJ2-3; maybe TRBD2 (6 bases). This CDR3 is 13 amino acids long. CDR1 and CDR2 (germline): SGDLS, YYNGEE. V was clipped by 3 bases and J by 5 bases, with 10 bases between them. The CDR3, as DNA: TGTGCCAGCAGCGGGGGGACTGAAGATACGCAGTATTTT. Its translation is CASSGGTEDTQYF.

The table lists this clone with a count of one. The rearrangement links TRBV7-9 to TRBJ1-3, with D possibly being TRBD1 (6 bases). In germline, CDR1 is SEHNR, CDR2 FQNEAQ (reference sequence). CDR3 size: 15 residues. Trimming cost V 5 bases and J 4 bases, with 15 bases left between them. The CDR3 DNA sequence: TGTGCCAGCAGCAACAACAGGGTAATCGGAAACACCATATATTTT. This gives the protein CASSNNRVIGNTIYF. The full variable domain, with the rest looked up from reference TRBV7-9 and TRBJ1-3, is DTGVSQNPRHKITKRGQNVTFRCDPISEHNRLYWYRQTLGQGPEFLTYFQNEAQLEKSRLLSDRFSAERPKGSFSTLEIQRTEQGDSAMYLCASSNNRVIGNTIYFGEGSWLTVV.

The genes are TRBV18 and TRBJ1-1, with D possibly matching TRBD1 (5 bases). This CDR3 spans 15 amino acids. The germline CDR1 and CDR2 sequences are KGHSH and LQKENI. Trimming cost V 3 bases and J 4 bases, with 15 bases left between them. CDR3 loop: CASSPPGDFGTEAFF. The DNA for the CDR3 is TGTGCCAGCTCACCTCCGGGGGACTTCGGCACTGAAGCTTTCTTT.

This clone has only a few counts. The rearrangement joins TRBV19 to TRBJ2-1; no definite D call. In germline, CDR1 is LNHDA, CDR2 SQIVND (reference sequence). CDR3 length: 14 residues. Trimming took off 6 bases at V and 8 bases at J, with 17 bases between the two ends. CDR3 region: CASSANAAGYEQFF. DNA of the CDR3: TGTGCCAGTAGCGCAAACGCTGCCGGGTATGAGCAGTTCTTC. Using reference TRBV19 and TRBJ2-1 for the parts outside the CDR3, the full variable domain is DGGITQSPKYLFRKEGQNVTLSCEQNLNHDAMYWYRQDPGQGLRLIYYSQIVNDFQKGDIAEGYSVSREKKESFPLTVTSAQKNPTAFYLCASSANAAGYEQFFGPGTRLTVL.

V is TRBV9 and J is TRBJ2-5; 7 nucleotides agree with TRBD2. Germline CDR1 SGDLS, CDR2 YYNGEE. The V and J ends lost 9 bases and 1 base, in that order; junction bases with no gene match: 9. This CDR3 has 14 amino acids. This CDR3 reads CATGGGGSQETQYF. CDR3 nucleotide sequence: TGTGCCACCGGCGGCGGGGGAAGCCAAGAGACCCAGTACTTC.

V gene TRBV11-2 combines with J gene TRBJ2-7; possible D gene TRBD2, 7 bases. Germline V gene data show CDR1 as SGHAT and CDR2 as FQNNGV. V gave up 5 bases and J gave up 6 bases, with 14 bases separating them. CDR3 length: 13 amino acids. The CDR3 protein is CASSGGGRGEQYF. CDR3 sequence (DNA): TGTGCCAGCAGCGGGGGGGGCCGGGGCGAGCAGTACTTC. Supplemented by reference TRBV11-2 and TRBJ2-7, the full variable domain reads EAGVAQSPRYKIIEKRQSVAFWCNPISGHATLYWYQQILGQGPKLLIQFQNNGVVDDSQLPKDRFSAERLKGVDSTLKIQPAKLEDSAVYLCASSGGGRGEQYFGPGTRLTVT.

The chain is built from TRBV2 and TRBJ2-1, with D uncertain. The V and J ends lost 7 bases and 8 bases respectively, with 15 bases between them. The CDR3 contains 13 residues. From germline, CDR1 is SNHLY and CDR2 FYNNEI. This CDR3 reads CASIDSWPDEQFF. For the CDR3, the DNA is TGTGCCAGCATCGATTCGTGGCCAGATGAGCAGTTCTTC.

The V gene is TRBV6-2 or TRBV6-3, the J gene TRBJ2-5; 9 bases line up with TRBD1. Trimming at V came to 6 bases and at J to 4 bases, leaving 3 bases not matched to a gene. The CDR3 is made up of 13 amino acids. Germline CDR1 is MNHEY and CDR2 is SVGEGT. CDR3 sequence: CASSDRGVETQYF. CDR3 nucleotide sequence: TGTGCCAGCAGCGACAGGGGGGTAGAGACCCAGTACTTC.

The rearrangement uses TRBV30 and TRBJ2-7, with 7 nucleotides matching TRBD1. Per germline, CDR1 GTSNPN and CDR2 SVGIG (reference sequence). The CDR3 runs 14 residues. With V trimmed by 0 bases and J by 8 bases, 10 bases remained unmatched. In DNA form, the CDR3 reads TGTGCCTGGAGTGTACTGCAGGGGGAATATAAGCAGTACTTC. It codes for CAWSVLQGEYKQYF.

This clone was observed a few times. V gene TRBV7-2 combines with J gene TRBJ1-6, with unresolved D. The germline V gene has CDR1 SGHTA and CDR2 FQGNSA. V was pared by 1 base and J by 8 bases, with 15 bases between. This CDR3 contains 16 residues. The CDR3 loop reads CASSLVSGRGYSPLHF. Here the CDR3 DNA reads TGTGCCAGCAGCTTAGTTAGCGGACGAGGGTATTCACCCCTCCACTTT.